Reported below is one T cell receptor beta chain. Its antigen is still unknown. Donors showed nominal health when sampled, although they likely had unrecorded immune exposures. These data belong to a study of cytomegalovirus exposure and HLA in healthy donors. Overall study results and limits: Most TCR sequences showed up rarely, but some public TCRs showed up in many donors.

The germline V gene has CDR1 MRHNA and CDR2 SNTAGT. The CDR3 runs to 16 residues. V lost 0 bases and J lost 1, with 10 bases in between. The PCR used 60 Vbeta and 13 Jbeta primers. Per the original data handling: A later analysis counted 65 million to 90 million unique TCR beta chains, some 12 million shared. Only in-frame clones appear in the TCRdb table, and some are missing; sequencing was by immunoSEQ multiplex PCR. That table is the source of V, J and clone size, and D and trimming were worked out from the DNA. The table shows 100,000 to 150,000 clones, with 65% to 80% occurring only once. The chain couples TRBV6-4 to TRBJ2-1, with TRBD2 as a possible D gene (5 bases). Sequencing was performed on PBMCs. The receptor was isolated from a man between 18 and 29 years old in good health and CMV-seropositive. CDR3 amino acids: CASSDSPGLSYNEQFF. As DNA, the CDR3 is TGTGCCAGCAGTGACTCGCCTGGACTGTCCTACAATGAGCAGTTCTTC.